This T cell receptor (beta chain) was sequenced for a study of shared clonotypes between healthy human individuals. Trimming took 7 bases from V and 2 from J, leaving 6 bases between them. CDR3 length: 12 residues. Germline CDR1 reads MDHEN; CDR2 reads SYDVKM. Worth noting for this clone: As yet, its antigen is unknown.

Overall study results and limits: Naive subsets typically showed greater estimated richness than memory subsets.

Per the authors' pipeline: As immunoSEQ supplied junction-only sequences (without quality scores), filtering differed. Profiled with immunoSEQ multiplex PCR; TCRdb holds only in-frame clones, not every one. The D gene and trimming were derived from the DNA, and the V and J assignments and clone size from that table. Of some 2 million clones listed, 90% to 95% are singletons. The specimen was naive CD4+ T cells sorted from blood. Documented subset: CD45RA+ positively selected. The J gene is TRBJ1-3, the V gene TRBV28; D is unclear. The TCR originated in a man younger than 35 in good health. CDR3 DNA sequence: TGTGCCAGCACCGGGGCTGGAAACACCATATATTTT. Its translation: CASTGAGNTIYF.